These T cell receptor beta chains were read from a single sample in a study of long-term antiretroviral therapy in people with HIV. Profiling relied on immunoSEQ multiplex PCR, and the TCRdb table lists in-frame clones only, not all of them. This table has about 26,000 clones, more than 70% appearing once. Sequencing used unsorted PBMCs, obtained around 5 years after starting antiretroviral therapy. These receptors were collected from a man aged 40-49 years with HIV. The CDR3 runs from the conserved cysteine through the conserved F or W. The order of the fields is D gene, J gene, clone size, V gene, CDR3 protein, CDR3 DNA. D genes are given only for firm matches. Expanded clones get a size class; other rows say once, few or many, or leave the size out.

.	TRBJ1-2	.	TRBV27	CASSLSWTGYGYTF	TGTGCCAGCAGTTTATCCTGGACGGGCTATGGCTACACCTTC
TRBD2	TRBJ2-1	.	TRBV2	CASSDPGTSGGGSYNEQFF	TGTGCCAGCAGTGACCCCGGGACTAGCGGGGGGGGCTCCTACAATGAGCAGTTCTTC
.	TRBJ2-7	.	TRBV4-3	CASSQEWGAAYEQYF	TGCGCCAGCAGCCAAGAGTGGGGCGCGGCCTACGAGCAGTACTTC
.	TRBJ1-4	.	TRBV7-2	CASSPQGGWANEKLFF	TGTGCCAGCAGCCCCCAGGGCGGTTGGGCTAATGAAAAACTGTTTTTT
TRBD2	TRBJ2-1	.	TRBV7-9	CASSGSGGAWNEQFF	TGTGCCAGCAGCGGTAGCGGGGGGGCCTGGAATGAGCAGTTCTTC
.	TRBJ2-7	.	TRBV6-1	CASSARSSYEQYF	TGTGCCAGCAGTGCACGAAGCTCCTACGAGCAGTACTTC
.	TRBJ1-3	few	TRBV4-1	CASSHDGASGNTIYF	TGCGCCAGCAGCCACGACGGAGCCTCTGGAAACACCATATATTTT
.	TRBJ2-4	.	TRBV19	CASRDRTLAKNIQYF	TGTGCCAGTAGGGACCGAACCCTAGCCAAAAACATTCAGTACTTC
TRBD2	TRBJ2-7	.	TRBV30	CAWRWGGSSYEQYF	TGTGCCTGGAGGTGGGGCGGGAGCTCCTACGAGCAGTACTTC
TRBD1	TRBJ2-6	.	TRBV28	CASSADRGEISGANVLTF	TGTGCCAGCAGTGCGGACAGGGGGGAAATCTCTGGGGCCAACGTCCTGACTTTC
TRBD1	TRBJ1-6	.	TRBV7-8	CASSLHRGYNSPLHF	TGTGCCAGCAGCTTACACAGGGGATATAATTCACCCCTCCACTTT
.	TRBJ1-1	medium-sized	TRBV30	CAWSVQVLMNTEAFF	TGTGCCTGGAGTGTCCAGGTCCTCATGAACACTGAAGCTTTCTTT
TRBD1	TRBJ2-3	.	TRBV18	CASSLDRSSTDTQYF	TGTGCCAGCTCGCTGGACAGGTCTAGCACAGATACGCAGTATTTT
TRBD2	TRBJ2-3	.	TRBV29-1	CSVASSGSTDTQYF	TGCAGCGTTGCTTCTAGCGGGAGCACAGATACGCAGTATTTT
.	TRBJ2-7	.	TRBV2	CAAKTPSSYEQYF	TGTGCCGCTAAAACTCCGAGCTCCTACGAGCAGTACTTC
TRBD1	TRBJ1-4	.	TRBV5-1	CASSQPDRDDEKLFF	TGCGCCAGCAGCCAACCGGACAGGGATGATGAAAAACTGTTTTTT
TRBD2	TRBJ2-7	few	TRBV5-1	CASSGTSGDYSSYEQYF	TGCGCCAGCAGCGGGACTAGCGGGGACTATAGCTCCTACGAGCAGTACTTC
.	TRBJ1-2	.	TRBV6-5	CASTQTVNYGYTF	TGTGCCAGCACCCAGACAGTTAACTATGGCTACACCTTC
.	TRBJ2-6	.	TRBV27	CASSFQIRGSGANVLTF	TGTGCCAGCAGTTTTCAGATTAGAGGGTCTGGGGCCAACGTCCTGACTTTC
TRBD2	TRBJ2-3	.	TRBV6-5	CASSSRGAGGTDTQYF	TGTGCCAGCAGTTCCCGGGGAGCGGGGGGGACAGATACGCAGTATTTT
.	TRBJ2-4	once	TRBV5-1	CASSVEGVVQYF	TGCGCCAGCAGCGTCGAGGGGGTGGTTCAGTACTTC
.	TRBJ2-1	.	TRBV5-4	CASTLGTSYNEQFF	TGTGCCAGTACGCTCGGGACCTCCTACAATGAGCAGTTCTTC
.	TRBJ1-2	.	TRBV7-2	CASTDQRNYGYTF	TGTGCCAGCACCGACCAGCGTAACTATGGCTACACCTTC
.	TRBJ1-2	.	TRBV6-1	CASTTGPANYGYTF	TGTGCCAGCACCACAGGCCCAGCTAACTATGGCTACACCTTC
.	TRBJ1-1	once	TRBV5-1	CASSLSGANTEAFF	TGCGCCAGCAGCTTATCCGGGGCGAACACTGAAGCTTTCTTT
.	TRBJ2-7	once	TRBV19	CASSMAGALYEQYF	TGTGCCAGTAGTATGGCAGGGGCCCTGTACGAGCAGTACTTC
.	TRBJ1-5	.	TRBV7-2	CASSLAATQPQHF	TGTGCCAGCAGCTTAGCTGCTACTCAGCCCCAGCATTTT
.	TRBJ1-3	.	TRBV25-1	CASSELVNTIYF	TGTGCCAGCAGTGAATTGGTGAACACCATATATTTT
TRBD2	TRBJ2-7	few	TRBV5-1	CASSFAGASGEQYF	TGCGCCAGCAGCTTTGCGGGAGCGTCGGGAGAGCAGTACTTC
.	TRBJ1-1	.	TRBV2	CASERQLNTEAFF	TGTGCCAGCGAGAGACAGCTTAACACTGAAGCTTTCTTT
.	TRBJ2-1	.	TRBV29-1	CSVVGASSYNEQFF	TGCAGCGTTGTAGGGGCGAGCTCCTACAATGAGCAGTTCTTC
.	TRBJ1-1	.	TRBV10-1	CASSERGSIPTEAFF	TGCGCCAGCAGTGAGCGTGGCAGCATTCCCACTGAAGCTTTCTTT
TRBD2	TRBJ2-5	.	TRBV27	CASSHAGGGETQYF	TGTGCCAGCAGTCACGCGGGAGGAGGAGAGACCCAGTACTTC
TRBD2	TRBJ2-7	.	TRBV5-4	CASSPGRVNEQYF	TGTGCCAGCAGCCCGGGGAGGGTGAACGAGCAGTACTTC
.	TRBJ1-2	.	TRBV5-5	CATSRGIDYGYTF	TGTGCCACCTCCCGGGGGATCGACTATGGCTACACCTTC
TRBD2	TRBJ2-1	.	TRBV5-1	CASSNGLAGGNYNEQFF	TGCGCCAGCAGCAATGGACTAGCGGGGGGCAACTACAATGAGCAGTTCTTC
.	TRBJ1-6	.	TRBV28	CASSTPGGSYSPLHF	TGTGCCAGCAGCACCCCCGGGGGAAGTTATTCACCCCTCCACTTT
.	TRBJ2-2	.	TRBV5-4	CASSWGSGNTGELFF	TGTGCCAGCAGCTGGGGTAGCGGGAACACCGGGGAGCTGTTTTTT
.	TRBJ1-5	.	TRBV5-1	CASSLSGEASQPQHF	TGCGCCAGCAGCCTATCCGGGGAGGCAAGTCAGCCCCAGCATTTT
.	TRBJ1-3	.	TRBV2	CASSAEGNTIYF	TGTGCCAGCAGTGCGGAGGGAAACACCATATATTTT